The 27 T cell receptor beta chains below all came from one sample that was sequenced in a study of T cells in localized non-small cell lung cancer. TCRdb's table, derived via immunoSEQ multiplex PCR, lists solely in-frame clones and lacks some. The table records around 41,000 clones, about 88% of them present only once. Sequencing used peripheral blood, obtained before any cancer treatment. Receptors originate from a female donor aged 60 or older with stage I squamous cell lung carcinoma.

This chain links TRBV6-5 with TRBJ1-2; D ambiguous. Germline loops: CDR1 MNHEY, CDR2 SVGAGI. Between the trimmed V and J ends, which lost 2 bases and 7 bases, there was a span of 17 bases. The CDR3 spans 15 residues. CDR3 region: CASSYGGGIDSGYTF. In DNA, the CDR3 is TGTGCCAGCAGTTACGGAGGAGGGATAGACTCTGGCTACACCTTC.

The J gene is TRBJ1-4, the V gene TRBV18, with unresolved D. The CDR3 has 15 residues. The V gene lost 3 bases and the J gene lost 5 bases, with 13 bases spanning the gap. The V gene's germline CDR1 is KGHSH and CDR2 LQKENI. The CDR3, as DNA: TGTGCCAGCTCACCTGAAGCCACAGAAAATGAAAAACTGTTTTTT. Translation: CASSPEATENEKLFF.

This chain joins TRBV6-5 and TRBJ1-1, with D possibly TRBD1 on 5 matching bases. The CDR3 consists of 14 residues. The V gene's germline CDR1 is MNHEY and CDR2 SVGAGI. Between the trimmed V and J ends, which lost 2 bases and 6 bases, there was a span of 13 bases. The CDR3 DNA follows: TGTGCCAGCAGTTACGCCGGGACGGGAGCTGAAGCTTTCTTT. This sequence encodes CASSYAGTGAEAFF.

The chain is built from TRBV19 and TRBJ2-1, with TRBD1 matching 8 bases. V dropped 7 bases and J dropped 7; count of bases not matched to a gene: 9. The CDR3 spans 14 residues. Germline assignment: CDR1 LNHDA and CDR2 SQIVND (reference sequence). CDR3 protein: CASIGQGGWNEQFF. As DNA, the CDR3 is TGTGCCAGTATAGGACAGGGTGGGTGGAATGAGCAGTTCTTC.

The chain carries TRBV7-9 and TRBJ2-1, with D uncertain. Germline assignment: CDR1 SEHNR and CDR2 FQNEAQ (reference sequence). The CDR3 spans 9 residues. Trimming stripped 6 bases from V and 9 bases from J, with 3 bases between. In DNA, the CDR3 is TGTGCCAGCAGTCTTGAGCAGTTCTTC. Its translation: CASSLEQFF.

The rearrangement links TRBV18 to TRBJ1-3; D gene uncertain. The CDR3 consists of 16 residues. The V gene's germline CDR1 is KGHSH and CDR2 LQKENI. Deletions cut 3 bases from V and 0 bases from J, with 12 bases between. In DNA, the CDR3 is TGTGCCAGCTCACCTCGAATCGGGGACTCTGGAAACACCATATATTTT. It translates to CASSPRIGDSGNTIYF.

This clone came up a few times. The J gene is TRBJ1-1, the V gene TRBV30, with D maybe TRBD1 (6 bases). This CDR3 is 13 amino acids long. In germline, CDR1 is GTSNPN, CDR2 SVGIG (reference sequence). The V end lost 2 bases, the J end lost 4 bases, and 11 bases lay between the germline ends. The CDR3 nucleotides are TGTGCCTGGAGTCCAGGGGTGAGCACTGAAGCTTTCTTT. It is translated as CAWSPGVSTEAFF. Combining the CDR3 with reference TRBV30 and TRBJ1-1 gives the whole variable domain SQTIHQWPATLVQPVGSPLSLECTVEGTSNPNLYWYRQAAGRGLQLLFYSVGIGQISSEVPQNLSASRPQDRQFILSSKKLLLSDSGFYLCAWSPGVSTEAFFGQGTRLTVV.

This chain joins TRBV7-2 and TRBJ2-1; 14 bases are shared with TRBD2. CDR3 size: 15 residues. CDR1 is SGHTA and CDR2 is FQGNSA in the germline V gene. J lost 12 bases, V lost 5 bases, and 9 bases had no gene match. DNA of the CDR3: TGTGCCAGCAGCCCTCCGTGGACTAGCGGGAGGTCGCAGTTCTTC. It yields the protein CASSPPWTSGRSQFF. Together with reference TRBV7-2 and TRBJ2-1, the CDR3 gives the full variable domain: GAGVSQSPSNKVTEKGKDVELRCDPISGHTALYWYRQSLGQGLEFLIYFQGNSAPDKSGLPSDRFSAERTGGSVSTLTIQRTQQEDSAVYLCASSPPWTSGRSQFFGPGTRLTVL.

The rearrangement uses TRBV14 and TRBJ2-1; possible D gene TRBD2, 6 bases. The CDR3 length is 15 residues. Between the trimmed V and J ends, which lost 7 bases and 6 bases, there was a span of 19 bases. Looked up from germline, CDR1 is SGHDN and CDR2 is FVKESK. The DNA for the CDR3 is TGTGCCAGCAACAAAGAGGGGCAGGGACTCAATGAGCAGTTCTTC. Protein sequence: CASNKEGQGLNEQFF.

CDR3 protein: CSGGDSRAYGYTF. The DNA of the CDR3 is TGCAGCGGGGGGGACTCCCGCGCCTATGGCTACACCTTC. The chain uses TRBV29-1 and TRBJ1-2, with a possible D match to TRBD1 (5 bases). The CDR3 spans 13 residues. V lost 7 bases to trimming and J lost 4 bases, with 16 bases between them. The germline V gene encodes CDR1 SQVTM and CDR2 ANQGSEA. Full variable domain (remainder filled in from reference TRBV29-1 and TRBJ1-2): SAVISQKPSRDICQRGTSLTIQCQVDSQVTMMFWYRQQPGQSLTLIATANQGSEATYESGFVIDKFPISRPNLTFSTLTVSNMSPEDSSIYLCSGGDSRAYGYTFGSGTRLTVV.

The genes are TRBV7-3 and TRBJ2-2, with D possibly being TRBD1 or TRBD2 (5 bases each). CDR3 length: 16 amino acids. The germline V and J ends were trimmed by 0 bases and 4 bases, with 12 bases remaining between them. Germline CDR1 reads SGHTA; CDR2 reads FQGTGA. CDR3: CASSLTQLGVTGELFF. DNA of the CDR3: TGTGCCAGCAGCTTAACCCAGTTGGGGGTCACCGGGGAGCTGTTTTTT.

V and J are TRBV11-3 and TRBJ2-7; 7 bases fit TRBD2. Germline V gives CDR1 SGHNT, CDR2 YENEEA. J gave up 1 base and V 3 bases, and 0 bases lay outside the gene matches. The CDR3 contains 13 residues. The CDR3 is CASSFGGSYEQYF. CDR3 nucleotide sequence: TGTGCCAGCAGCTTCGGGGGGTCCTACGAGCAGTACTTC.

This rearrangement joins TRBV4-1 to TRBJ2-2; 9 bases line up with TRBD1. Germline trimming cut 8 bases from V and 4 bases from J; bases unmatched to any gene: 8. CDR1 and CDR2 (germline): MGHRA, YSYEKL. The CDR3 extends over 15 amino acids. The CDR3 DNA sequence: TGCGCCAGCGGGAGGACAGGGGTAATCACCGGGGAGCTGTTTTTT. Amino acid sequence: CASGRTGVITGELFF.

The chain employs TRBV7-9 and TRBJ2-1, with D perhaps assigned TRBD1 or TRBD2 (6 bases each). Germline V gene data show CDR1 as SEHNR and CDR2 as FQNEAQ (reference sequence). CDR3 length equals 16 residues. V dropped 5 bases and J dropped 5 bases, with 19 bases sitting between them. The CDR3 region is CASSTTGGGFHNEQFF. The CDR3, as DNA: TGTGCCAGCAGCACCACCGGAGGGGGTTTCCACAATGAGCAGTTCTTC.

The J gene is TRBJ2-2, the V gene TRBV25-1; the D gene is possibly TRBD1 (6 bases). Germline V gene lookup returns CDR1 MGHDK and CDR2 SYGVNS. V was cut by 5 bases and J by 1 base, with 14 bases left in between. CDR3 size: 16 residues. CDR3 nucleotides: TGTGCCAGCAGTTTACCCGGACAGCTGAACACCGGGGAGCTGTTTTTT. Its protein product is CASSLPGQLNTGELFF.

This chain uses TRBV6-5 with TRBJ1-2; the D gene is possibly TRBD1 (5 bases). With 4 bases removed from V and 8 bases from J, the gap between germline ends came to 20 bases. Germline CDR1 reads MNHEY; CDR2 reads SVGAGI. The length of the CDR3 is 15 residues. The CDR3 loop is CASSSGLAGGGGYTF. DNA for the CDR3: TGTGCCAGCAGTTCAGGGCTGGCGGGAGGAGGGGGCTACACCTTC.

V and J are TRBV6-5 and TRBJ2-7; 11 nucleotides line up with TRBD1. The CDR3 has 14 amino acids. V gave up 4 bases and J gave up 5 bases; unmatched junction bases: 4. Germline-derived CDR1 and CDR2 are MNHEY and SVGAGI. The CDR3 sequence is CASSLGQGGDEQYF. CDR3 DNA: TGTGCCAGCAGTTTGGGACAGGGGGGGGACGAGCAGTACTTC.

The rearrangement uses TRBV9 and TRBJ2-1; TRBD2 is a possible D gene (6 bases). This CDR3 spans 15 amino acids. Trimming cost V 3 bases and J 0 bases, with 10 bases left between them. The germline V gene encodes CDR1 SGDLS and CDR2 YYNGEE. This CDR3 is CASSAEGSSYNEQFF. The CDR3, as DNA: TGTGCCAGCAGCGCGGAGGGGAGCTCCTACAATGAGCAGTTCTTC.

The chain is built from TRBV2 and TRBJ2-2; no firm D call. Per the germline V gene, CDR1 is SNHLY and CDR2 is FYNNEI. Trimming left V 7 bases short and J 2 bases short, with 5 bases between. CDR3 length: 12 amino acids. The CDR3, as DNA: TGTGCCAGCAATACAAACACCGGGGAGCTGTTTTTT. Translation: CASNTNTGELFF.

J is TRBJ1-3 and V is TRBV28; D gene uncertain. This CDR3 has 15 residues. The germline CDR1 and CDR2 sequences are MDHEN and SYDVKM. Trimming left V 1 base short and J 2 bases short, with 9 bases between. CDR3 region: CASSLYGRPGNTIYF. The CDR3, as DNA: TGTGCCAGCAGTTTATATGGCAGACCTGGAAACACCATATATTTT.

The chain couples TRBV7-9 to TRBJ1-2; TRBD1 matches 9 bases. The V gene's germline CDR1 is SEHNR and CDR2 FQNEAQ (reference sequence). There are 14 residues in the CDR3. The V and J ends lost 5 bases and 5 bases, in that order; junction bases with no gene match: 6. The CDR3 is CASSEPGTGYGYTF. The CDR3 bases are TGTGCCAGCAGCGAACCCGGGACAGGGTATGGCTACACCTTC.

The J gene is TRBJ1-4, the V gene TRBV29-1; TRBD1 aligns across 10 bases. J was trimmed by 8 bases and V by 4 bases; bases with no gene match: 7. CDR3 size: 14 residues. Per germline, CDR1 SQVTM and CDR2 ANQGSEA. DNA for the CDR3: TGCAGCGTTGGACAGGGGGCCGGGGGAGAAAAACTGTTTTTT. Its protein product is CSVGQGAGGEKLFF.

This clone turned up a few times. The chain combines TRBV7-9 with TRBJ2-5; D ambiguous. Germline lookup yields CDR1 SEHNR and CDR2 FQNEAQ (reference sequence). The germline V and J ends were trimmed by 1 base and 0 bases, with 15 bases remaining between them. The CDR3 is 17 residues long. In DNA, the CDR3 is TGTGCCAGCAGCTTAGAAAGGCCCCAACCGTACCAAGAGACCCAGTACTTC. Its translation: CASSLERPQPYQETQYF.

The CDR3 bases are TGTGCCAGCAGTAGCGGGAGTTACAATGAGCAGTTCTTC. It translates to CASSSGSYNEQFF. V gene TRBV7-8 combines with J gene TRBJ2-1, with 9 positions matching TRBD2. Germline CDR1 reads SGHVS; CDR2 reads FQNEAQ. This CDR3 has 13 amino acids. The J segment lost 4 bases and the V segment lost 6 bases, leaving 1 base of the junction unmatched.

V and J are TRBV6-5 and TRBJ1-2, with 11 positions matching TRBD1. The CDR3 spans 15 residues. The junction had 9 bases not matched to a gene; V was cut back by 8 bases and J by 4 bases. Germline V gives CDR1 MNHEY, CDR2 SVGAGI. The CDR3 loop is CASSIGTGGSYGYTF. As DNA, the CDR3 is TGTGCCAGCTCTATAGGGACAGGGGGAAGCTATGGCTACACCTTC.

This chain links TRBV5-4 with TRBJ2-1; D could derive from TRBD1 or TRBD2 (5 bases each). Trimming removed 1 base at V and 5 bases at J, with 16 bases between. CDR1 is SGHNT, CDR2 YYREEE, per germline (reference sequence). The CDR3 contains 16 residues. The chain's CDR3 is CASSLLWDWGNNEQFF. The CDR3 DNA reads TGTGCCAGCAGCTTGTTGTGGGATTGGGGGAACAATGAGCAGTTCTTC.

The CDR3 protein is CASSLFTGEENTIYF. CDR3 nucleotides: TGTGCCAGCTCGCTTTTCACAGGGGAGGAAAACACCATATATTTT. The chain couples TRBV18 to TRBJ1-3, with 7 bases lining up with TRBD1. Trimming at V came to 6 bases and at J to 6 bases, leaving 11 bases not matched to a gene. CDR3 size: 15 residues. Germline V lookup: CDR1 KGHSH, CDR2 LQKENI.